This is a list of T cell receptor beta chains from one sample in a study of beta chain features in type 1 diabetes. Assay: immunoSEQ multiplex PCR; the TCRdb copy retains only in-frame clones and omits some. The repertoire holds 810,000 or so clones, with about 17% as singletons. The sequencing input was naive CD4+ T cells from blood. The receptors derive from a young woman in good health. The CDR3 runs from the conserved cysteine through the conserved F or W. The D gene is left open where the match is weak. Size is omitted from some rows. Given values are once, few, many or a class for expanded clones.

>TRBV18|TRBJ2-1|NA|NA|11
TGTGCCAGCTCGTATGGGGGTGAGCAGTTCTTC
CASSYGGEQFF
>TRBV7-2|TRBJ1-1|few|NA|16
TGTGCCAGCAGCGCTATGACGGGCAGGGGAGTCACTGAAGCTTTCTTT
CASSAMTGRGVTEAFF
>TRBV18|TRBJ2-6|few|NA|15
TGTGCCAGCTCACCTTCAGGGGCTGGGGCCAACGTCCTGACTTTC
CASSPSGAGANVLTF
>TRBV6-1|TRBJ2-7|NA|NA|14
TGTGCCAGCAGCCCCCAACAGGGAGGCTACGAGCAGTACTTC
CASSPQQGGYEQYF
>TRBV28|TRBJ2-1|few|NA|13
TGTGCCAGCAGTTTACACAAACTAAATGAGCAGTTCTTC
CASSLHKLNEQFF
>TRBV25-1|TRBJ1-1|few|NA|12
TGTGCCAGCGGGGAGCCAAACACTGAAGCTTTCTTT
CASGEPNTEAFF
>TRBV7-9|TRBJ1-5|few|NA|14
TGTGCCAGCACCAAGCCGGGGGACAATCAGCCCCAGCATTTT
CASTKPGDNQPQHF
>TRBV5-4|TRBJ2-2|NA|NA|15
TGTGCCAGCAGGACTGGGCTACAGAACACAGGGGAGCTGTTTTTT
CASRTGLQNTGELFF
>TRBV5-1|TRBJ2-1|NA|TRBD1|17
TGCGCCAGCAGCTTGTCCCCCGGGACAGGGGCCTACAATGAGCAGTTCTTC
CASSLSPGTGAYNEQFF
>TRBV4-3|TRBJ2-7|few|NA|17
TGCGCCAGCAGCCCTCGTACCACGTCCGACTGGGGAGGCGAGCAGTACTTC
CASSPRTTSDWGGEQYF
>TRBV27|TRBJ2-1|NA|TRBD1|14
TGTGCCAGCACCCGCAGGACAGGCTACAATGAGCAGTTCTTC
CASTRRTGYNEQFF
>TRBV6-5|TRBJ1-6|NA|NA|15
TGTGCCAGCAGTTACTCGATCAGAGCCCCTCCACCCCTCCACTTT
CASSYSIRAPPPLHF
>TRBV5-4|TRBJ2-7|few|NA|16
TGTGCCAGCAGCTCGGGGCTGAGGGTGAGCTCCTACGAGCAGTACTTC
CASSSGLRVSSYEQYF
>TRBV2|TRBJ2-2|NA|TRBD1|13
TGTGCCAGCAGTGCACAGGGGCCCGGGGAGCTGTTTTTT
CASSAQGPGELFF
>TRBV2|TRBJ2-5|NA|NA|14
TGTGCCAGCAGCGTACGAGGCAGGGGAGAGACCCAGTACTTC
CASSVRGRGETQYF
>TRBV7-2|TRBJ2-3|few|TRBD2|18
TGTGCCAGCAGCTTAGCTTGGCTAGCGGGAGGAGGCACAGATACGCAGTATTTT
CASSLAWLAGGGTDTQYF
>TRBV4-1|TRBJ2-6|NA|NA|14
TGCGCCAGCAGCCGCCCCTCTGGGGCCAACGTCCTGACTTTC
CASSRPSGANVLTF